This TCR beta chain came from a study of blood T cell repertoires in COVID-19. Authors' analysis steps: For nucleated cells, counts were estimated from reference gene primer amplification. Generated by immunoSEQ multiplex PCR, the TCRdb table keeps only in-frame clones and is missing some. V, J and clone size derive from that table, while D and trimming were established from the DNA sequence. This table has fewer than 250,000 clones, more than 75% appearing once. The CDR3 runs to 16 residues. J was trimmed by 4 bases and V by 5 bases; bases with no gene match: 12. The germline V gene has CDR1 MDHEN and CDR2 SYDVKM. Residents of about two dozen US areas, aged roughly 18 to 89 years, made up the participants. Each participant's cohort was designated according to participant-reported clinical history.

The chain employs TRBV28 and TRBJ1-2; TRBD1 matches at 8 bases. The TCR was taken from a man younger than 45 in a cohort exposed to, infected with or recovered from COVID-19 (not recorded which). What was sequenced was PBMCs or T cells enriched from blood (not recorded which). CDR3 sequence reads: CASSDPLWQGAYGYTF. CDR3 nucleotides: TGTGCCAGCAGTGACCCTCTTTGGCAGGGGGCCTATGGCTACACCTTC.